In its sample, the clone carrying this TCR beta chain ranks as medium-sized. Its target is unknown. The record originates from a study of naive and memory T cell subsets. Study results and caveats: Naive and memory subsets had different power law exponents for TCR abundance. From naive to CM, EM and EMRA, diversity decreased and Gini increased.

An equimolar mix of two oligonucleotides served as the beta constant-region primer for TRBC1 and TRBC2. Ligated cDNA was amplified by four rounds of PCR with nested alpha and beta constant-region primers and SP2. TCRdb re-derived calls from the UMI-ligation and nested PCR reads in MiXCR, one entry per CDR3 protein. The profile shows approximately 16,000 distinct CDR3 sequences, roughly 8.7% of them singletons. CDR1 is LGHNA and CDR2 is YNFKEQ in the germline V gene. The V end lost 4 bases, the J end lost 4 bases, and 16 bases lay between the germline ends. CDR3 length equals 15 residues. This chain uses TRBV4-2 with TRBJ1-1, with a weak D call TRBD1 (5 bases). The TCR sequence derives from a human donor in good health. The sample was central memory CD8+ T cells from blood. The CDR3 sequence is CASSPIGEEGTEAFF. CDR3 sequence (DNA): TGTGCCAGCAGCCCGATAGGGGAAGAGGGCACTGAAGCTTTCTTT.